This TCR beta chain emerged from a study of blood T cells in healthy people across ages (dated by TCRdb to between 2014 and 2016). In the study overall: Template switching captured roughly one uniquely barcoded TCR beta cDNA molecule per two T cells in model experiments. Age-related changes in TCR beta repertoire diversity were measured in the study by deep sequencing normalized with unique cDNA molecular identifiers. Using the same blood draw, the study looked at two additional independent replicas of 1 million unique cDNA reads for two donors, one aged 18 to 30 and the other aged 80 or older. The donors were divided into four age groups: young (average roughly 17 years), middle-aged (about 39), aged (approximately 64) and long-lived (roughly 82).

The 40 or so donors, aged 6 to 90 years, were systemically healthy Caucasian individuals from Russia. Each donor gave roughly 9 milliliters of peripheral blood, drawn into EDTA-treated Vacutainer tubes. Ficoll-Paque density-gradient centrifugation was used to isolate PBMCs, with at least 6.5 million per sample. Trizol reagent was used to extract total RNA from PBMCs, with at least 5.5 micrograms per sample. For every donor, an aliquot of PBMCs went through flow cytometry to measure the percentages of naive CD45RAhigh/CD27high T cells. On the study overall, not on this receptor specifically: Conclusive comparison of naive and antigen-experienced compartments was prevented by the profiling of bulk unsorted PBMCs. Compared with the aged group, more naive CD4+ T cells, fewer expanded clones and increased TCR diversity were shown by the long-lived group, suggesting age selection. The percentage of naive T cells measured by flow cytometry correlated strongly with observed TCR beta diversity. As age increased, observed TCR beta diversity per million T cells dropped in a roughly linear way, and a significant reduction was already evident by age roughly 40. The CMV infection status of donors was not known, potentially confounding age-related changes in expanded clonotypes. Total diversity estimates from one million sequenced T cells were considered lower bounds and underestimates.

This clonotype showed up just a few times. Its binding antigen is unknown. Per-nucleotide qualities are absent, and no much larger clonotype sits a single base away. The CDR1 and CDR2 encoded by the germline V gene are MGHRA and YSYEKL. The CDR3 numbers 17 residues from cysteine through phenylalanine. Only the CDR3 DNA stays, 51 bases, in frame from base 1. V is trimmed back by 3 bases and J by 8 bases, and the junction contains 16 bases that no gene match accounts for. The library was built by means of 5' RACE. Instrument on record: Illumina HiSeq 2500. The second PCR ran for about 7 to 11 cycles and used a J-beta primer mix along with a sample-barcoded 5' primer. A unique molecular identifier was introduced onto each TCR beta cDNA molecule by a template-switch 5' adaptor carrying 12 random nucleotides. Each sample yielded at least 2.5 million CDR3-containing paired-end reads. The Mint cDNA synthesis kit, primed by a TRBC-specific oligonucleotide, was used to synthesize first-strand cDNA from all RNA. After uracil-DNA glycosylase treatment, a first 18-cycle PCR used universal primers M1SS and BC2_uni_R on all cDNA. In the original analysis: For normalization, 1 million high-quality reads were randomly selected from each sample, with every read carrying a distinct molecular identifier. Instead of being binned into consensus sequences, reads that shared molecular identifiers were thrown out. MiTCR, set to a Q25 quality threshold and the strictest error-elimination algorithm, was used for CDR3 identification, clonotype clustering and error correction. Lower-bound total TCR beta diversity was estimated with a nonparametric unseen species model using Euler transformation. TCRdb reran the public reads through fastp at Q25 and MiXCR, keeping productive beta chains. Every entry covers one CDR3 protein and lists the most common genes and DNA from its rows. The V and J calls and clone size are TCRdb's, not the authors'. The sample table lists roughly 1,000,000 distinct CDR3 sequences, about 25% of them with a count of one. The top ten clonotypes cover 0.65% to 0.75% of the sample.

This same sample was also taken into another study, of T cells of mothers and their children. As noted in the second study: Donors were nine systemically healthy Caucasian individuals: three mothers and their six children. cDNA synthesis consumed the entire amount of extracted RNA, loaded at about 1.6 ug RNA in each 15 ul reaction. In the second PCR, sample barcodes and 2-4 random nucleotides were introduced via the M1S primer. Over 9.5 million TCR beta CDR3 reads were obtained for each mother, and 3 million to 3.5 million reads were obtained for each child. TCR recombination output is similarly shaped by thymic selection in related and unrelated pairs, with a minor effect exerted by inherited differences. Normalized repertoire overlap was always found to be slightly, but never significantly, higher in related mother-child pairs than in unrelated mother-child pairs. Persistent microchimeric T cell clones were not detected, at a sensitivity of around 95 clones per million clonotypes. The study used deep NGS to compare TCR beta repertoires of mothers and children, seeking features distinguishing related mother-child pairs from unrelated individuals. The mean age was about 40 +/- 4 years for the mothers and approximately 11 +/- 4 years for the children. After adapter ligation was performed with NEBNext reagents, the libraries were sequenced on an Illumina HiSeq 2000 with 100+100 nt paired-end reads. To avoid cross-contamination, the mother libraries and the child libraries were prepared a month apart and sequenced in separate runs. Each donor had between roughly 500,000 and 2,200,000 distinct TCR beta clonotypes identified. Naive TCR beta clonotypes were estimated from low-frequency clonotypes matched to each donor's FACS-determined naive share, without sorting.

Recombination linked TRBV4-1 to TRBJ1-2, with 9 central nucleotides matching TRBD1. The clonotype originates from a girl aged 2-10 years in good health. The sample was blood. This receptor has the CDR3 CASSQSPGQGGPLGYTF. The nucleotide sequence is TGCGCCAGCAGCCAGAGCCCGGGACAGGGAGGGCCCTTAGGCTACACCTTC.